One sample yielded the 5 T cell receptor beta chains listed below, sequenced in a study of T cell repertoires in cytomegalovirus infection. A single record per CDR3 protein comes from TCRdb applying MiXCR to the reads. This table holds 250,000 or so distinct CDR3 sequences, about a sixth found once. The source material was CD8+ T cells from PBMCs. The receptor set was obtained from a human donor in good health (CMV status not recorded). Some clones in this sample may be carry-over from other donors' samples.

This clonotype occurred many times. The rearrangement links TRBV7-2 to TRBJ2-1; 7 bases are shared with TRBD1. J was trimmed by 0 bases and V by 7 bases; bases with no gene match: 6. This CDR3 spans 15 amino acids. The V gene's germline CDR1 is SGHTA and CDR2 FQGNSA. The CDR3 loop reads CASTQGVSSYNEQFF. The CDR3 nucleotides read TGTGCCAGCACCCAGGGGGTAAGCTCCTACAATGAGCAGTTCTTC.

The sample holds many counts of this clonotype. Here the CDR3 reads CASSLGGNLRGLKETQYF. Written as DNA, the CDR3 is TGTGCCAGCAGCTTGGGAGGGAACTTACGGGGCTTAAAAGAGACCCAGTACTTC. The chain couples TRBV7-2 to TRBJ2-5, with TRBD2 matching 7 bases. The V gene end was trimmed by 3 bases and the J gene end by 3 bases; junction bases not matched to a gene: 16. Germline CDR1 reads SGHTA; CDR2 reads FQGNSA. CDR3 size: 18 residues.

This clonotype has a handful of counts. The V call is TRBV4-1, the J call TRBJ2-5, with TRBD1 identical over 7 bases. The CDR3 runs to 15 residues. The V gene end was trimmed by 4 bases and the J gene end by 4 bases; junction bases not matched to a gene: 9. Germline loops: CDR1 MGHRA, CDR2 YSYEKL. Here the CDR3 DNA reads TGCGCCAGCAGCCCGGAGACAGGGCTGGGAGAGACCCAGTACTTC. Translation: CASSPETGLGETQYF.

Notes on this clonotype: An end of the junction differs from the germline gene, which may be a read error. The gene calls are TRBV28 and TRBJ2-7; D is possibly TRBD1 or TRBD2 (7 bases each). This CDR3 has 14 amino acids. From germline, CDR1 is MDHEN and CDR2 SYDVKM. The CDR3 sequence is CDSSFGAGGGEQYF. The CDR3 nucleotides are TGTGACAGCAGTTTTGGGGCAGGGGGAGGGGAGCAGTACTTC.

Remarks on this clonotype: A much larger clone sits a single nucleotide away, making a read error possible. DNA for the CDR3: TGTTCCAGCAGTCCCGACCAGACAGAGACCCAGTACTTC. Protein: CSSSPDQTETQYF. This chain joins TRBV7-9 and TRBJ2-5; D gene ambiguous. Per the germline V gene, CDR1 is SEHNR and CDR2 is FQNEAQ (reference sequence). The CDR3 loop spans 13 amino acids.